Listed below are T cell receptor beta chains from one sample, sequenced in a study of identical twins. MiXCR, applied by TCRdb to the 5' RACE reads, yields one record per CDR3 protein. Of 1.5 million to 2 million distinct CDR3 sequences in the sample, about 32% were seen once. Sequencing used cord blood. The receptors shown here come from a newborn girl in good health. Each CDR3 is given with its conserved first and last residue. Each record gives: V gene, J gene, D gene, clone size, CDR3 protein, CDR3 DNA. The D gene is left open where the match is weak. Size is omitted from some rows. Given values are once, few, many or a class for expanded clones.

V gene: TRBV4-1; J gene: TRBJ2-1; D gene: TRBD2; clone size: NA; CDR3 protein: CASSQVGGLASEQFF; CDR3 DNA: TGCGCCAGCAGCCAAGTAGGCGGACTAGCATCCGAGCAGTTCTTC
V gene: TRBV25-1; J gene: TRBJ1-2; D gene: NA; clone size: NA; CDR3 protein: CASSEWGRKAYTF; CDR3 DNA: TGTGCCAGCAGTGAATGGGGCAGGAAGGCCTACACCTTC
V gene: TRBV28; J gene: TRBJ2-3; D gene: NA; clone size: many; CDR3 protein: CASGPRDTGDTQYF; CDR3 DNA: TGTGCCAGCGGGCCCCGGGATACAGGAGATACGCAGTATTTT
V gene: TRBV7-9; J gene: TRBJ2-7; D gene: TRBD2; clone size: NA; CDR3 protein: CASSYSGGDGEQYF; CDR3 DNA: TGTGCCAGCAGCTATAGCGGGGGGGACGGCGAGCAGTACTTC
V gene: TRBV10-3; J gene: TRBJ1-2; D gene: NA; clone size: NA; CDR3 protein: CAISESWAFRYGYTF; CDR3 DNA: TGTGCCATCAGTGAGTCCTGGGCCTTCCGCTATGGCTACACCTTC
V gene: TRBV24-1; J gene: TRBJ1-2; D gene: NA; clone size: NA; CDR3 protein: CATSDKGTELPLSSRVYGYTF; CDR3 DNA: TGTGCCACCAGTGATAAAGGGACGGAACTACCACTATCCTCTCGGGTCTATGGCTACACCTTC
V gene: TRBV20-1; J gene: TRBJ2-7; D gene: TRBD1; clone size: few; CDR3 protein: CSARDPGTGTYEQYF; CDR3 DNA: TGCAGTGCTAGAGATCCCGGGACAGGAACCTACGAGCAGTACTTC
V gene: TRBV6-6; J gene: TRBJ2-7; D gene: TRBD2; clone size: NA; CDR3 protein: CASSYLLAGATYEQYF; CDR3 DNA: TGTGCCAGCAGTTACCTGCTAGCGGGAGCTACCTATGAGCAGTACTTC
V gene: TRBV20-1; J gene: TRBJ2-7; D gene: NA; clone size: NA; CDR3 protein: CSAERMGGPYNEQYF; CDR3 DNA: TGCAGCGCCGAGCGGATGGGGGGTCCCTACAATGAGCAGTACTTC
V gene: TRBV7-9; J gene: TRBJ1-1; D gene: NA; clone size: few; CDR3 protein: CASSWIYPLNTEAFF; CDR3 DNA: TGTGCCAGCAGCTGGATCTACCCCTTGAACACTGAAGCTTTCTTT